The sequence of this T cell receptor beta chain was determined in a study of blood T cell repertoires in COVID-19. Ages ranged from roughly 18 to 100 years, with residence in about 24 US areas. The CDR3 spans 18 residues. Germline assignment: CDR1 SEHNR and CDR2 FQNEAQ (reference sequence). J lost 6 bases, V lost 2 bases, and 17 bases had no gene match. The method was immunoSEQ multiplex PCR; TCRdb's version includes in-frame clones alone and lacks a portion of them. The sample has 120,000 to 150,000 clones, roughly 84% seen once. J is TRBJ1-2 and V is TRBV7-9, with TRBD1 identical over 8 bases. The sample taken for sequencing was PBMCs or T cells enriched from blood (not recorded which). This receptor was identified in a man between 35 and 55 years old with acute COVID-19. In DNA form, the CDR3 reads TGTGCCAGCAGCTTATCCGCAGGGGGCGTGGGTGAATGGCATGGCTACACCTTC. Its translation is CASSLSAGGVGEWHGYTF.